The clone carrying this T cell receptor (beta chain) was observed many times. The entry originates in a study of neurological immune-mediated disorders. This sample's time point: technical triplicate 2. Sorted libraries drew on under 1.3 million CD4+ or CD8+ T cells. The yield of each sequencing run was over 180 million TCR-beta sequences from 15-18 subjects. TCRdb re-called the 5' RACE reads through MiXCR, storing one row per CDR3 protein. Here the sample spans 25,000 to 35,000 distinct CDR3 sequences, 10% to 15% being singletons. This CDR3 is built from 15 residues. CDR1 and CDR2 from the germline V gene are SGHTA and FQGNSA. After removal of 6 bases from V and 2 bases from J, the junction contained 7 bases not matched to a gene.

The sequenced sample was CD4+ T cells from blood. J is TRBJ2-7 and V is TRBV7-2, with TRBD2 matching 10 bases. This sequence was found in a female donor with HTLV-1-associated myelopathy (HAM/TSP). CDR3 in DNA: TGTGCCAGCAGGGCAACAGCGGGGGGGCCCTACGAGCAGTACTTC. This translates into CASRATAGGPYEQYF.